This TCR beta chain was found in a study of OX40 agonist ivuxolimab in advanced cancers. Study background: The dose-escalation cohort had hepatocellular carcinoma, melanoma, renal cell or head and neck cancer. General observations from the study: Compared with CD4+, CD8+ T cells on average had more expanded clones.

With autoimmune disease history or systemic immunosuppression, patients were excluded. Per the germline V gene, CDR1 is SGHTA and CDR2 is FQGNSA. The V end was cut by 7 bases, the J end by 3 bases, with 16 bases between. The CDR3 has 15 residues. This clone has just one count. Antigen: not known. Generated by immunoSEQ multiplex PCR, the TCRdb table keeps only in-frame clones and is missing some. Here the sample spans more than 75,000 clones, about 86% being singletons. This rearrangement joins TRBV7-2 to TRBJ2-1; a weak D match, TRBD2 (7 bases). The source material was CD4+ or CD8+ T cells sorted from blood, sampled in a trial of the OX40 agonist ivuxolimab. The receptor's source is an adult with an advanced solid tumor such as melanoma, head and neck, liver or kidney cancer. In DNA form, the CDR3 reads TGTGCCAGCAAAAGGAGGGGGGGCAGCTACAATGAGCAGTTCTTC. This translates into CASKRRGGSYNEQFF.